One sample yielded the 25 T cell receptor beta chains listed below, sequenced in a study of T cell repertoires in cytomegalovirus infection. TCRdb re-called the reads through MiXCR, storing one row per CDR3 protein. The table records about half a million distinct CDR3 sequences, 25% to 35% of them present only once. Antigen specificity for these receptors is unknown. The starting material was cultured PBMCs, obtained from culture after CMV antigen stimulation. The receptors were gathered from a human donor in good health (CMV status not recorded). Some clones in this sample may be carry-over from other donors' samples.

The CDR3 DNA is TGTGCCAGCAGCAATTATCGGGCTCACAATGAGCAGTTCTTC. It is translated as CASSNYRAHNEQFF. The chain employs TRBV27 and TRBJ2-1; no clear D. This CDR3 spans 14 amino acids. The V and J ends lost 6 bases and 5 bases respectively, with 14 bases between them. Germline V lookup: CDR1 MNHEY, CDR2 SMNVEV (reference sequence).

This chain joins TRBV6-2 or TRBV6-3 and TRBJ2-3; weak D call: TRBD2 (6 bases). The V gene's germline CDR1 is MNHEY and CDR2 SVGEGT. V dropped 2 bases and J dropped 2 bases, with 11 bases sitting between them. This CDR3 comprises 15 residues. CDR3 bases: TGTGCCAGCAGTTACGGGGACTCCCACACAGATACGCAGTATTTT. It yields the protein CASSYGDSHTDTQYF.

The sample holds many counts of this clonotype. The DNA of the CDR3 is TGTGCCAGCACTTCGGGACAGGGGGAGTCCTACGAGCAGTACTTC. Residues: CASTSGQGESYEQYF. This chain connects TRBV12-3 or TRBV12-4 to TRBJ2-7; 11 bases fit TRBD1. The V and J ends lost 7 bases and 1 base, in that order; junction bases with no gene match: 6. The CDR3 has 15 residues.

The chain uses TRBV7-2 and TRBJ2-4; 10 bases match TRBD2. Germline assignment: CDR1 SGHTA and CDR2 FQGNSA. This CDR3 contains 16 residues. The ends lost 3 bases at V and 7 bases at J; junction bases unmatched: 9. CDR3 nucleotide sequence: TGTGCCAGCAGCTTTGGGAGCGGGAGGGCCTTGAACATTCAGTACTTC. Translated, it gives CASSFGSGRALNIQYF.

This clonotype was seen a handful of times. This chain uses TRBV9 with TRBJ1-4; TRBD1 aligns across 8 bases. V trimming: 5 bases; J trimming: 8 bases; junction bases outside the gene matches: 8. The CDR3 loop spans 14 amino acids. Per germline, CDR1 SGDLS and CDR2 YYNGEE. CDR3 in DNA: TGTGCCAGCAGTACAGGGGGAGGTGGGGAAAAACTGTTTTTT. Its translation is CASSTGGGGEKLFF.

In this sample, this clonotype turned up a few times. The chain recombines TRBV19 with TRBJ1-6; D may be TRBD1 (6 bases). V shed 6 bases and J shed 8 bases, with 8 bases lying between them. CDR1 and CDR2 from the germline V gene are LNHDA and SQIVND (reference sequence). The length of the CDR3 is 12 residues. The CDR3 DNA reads TGTGCCAGTAGAAAGGGGGATTCACCCCTCCACTTT. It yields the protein CASRKGDSPLHF.

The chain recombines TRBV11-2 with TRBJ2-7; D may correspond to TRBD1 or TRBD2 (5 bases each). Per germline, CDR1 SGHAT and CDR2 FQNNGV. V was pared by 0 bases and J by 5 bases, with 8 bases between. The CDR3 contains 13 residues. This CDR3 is CASSLDRDHEQYV. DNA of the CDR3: TGTGCCAGCAGCTTAGATAGGGACCACGAGCAGTACGTC.

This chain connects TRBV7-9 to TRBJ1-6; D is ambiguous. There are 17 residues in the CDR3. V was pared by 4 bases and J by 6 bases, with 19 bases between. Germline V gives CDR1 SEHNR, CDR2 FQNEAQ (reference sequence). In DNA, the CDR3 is TGTGCCAGCAGCTCCTCTCTCGGGAAAAAGAGTAATTCACCCCTCCACTTT. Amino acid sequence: CASSSSLGKKSNSPLHF.

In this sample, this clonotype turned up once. The CDR3, as DNA: TGTGCCAGCAGTGCTCGGGGTCGAATTGGGTCACCCCTCCACTTT. This translates into CASSARGRIGSPLHF. This chain links TRBV12-3 or TRBV12-4 with TRBJ1-6; D is uncertain. Trimming removed 5 bases from V and 10 bases from J, with 18 bases in between. The CDR3 is made up of 15 amino acids.

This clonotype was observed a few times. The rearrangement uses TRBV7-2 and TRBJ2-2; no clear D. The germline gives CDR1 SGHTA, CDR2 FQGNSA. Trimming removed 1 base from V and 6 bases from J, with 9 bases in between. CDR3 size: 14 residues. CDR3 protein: CASSLDPPAGELFF. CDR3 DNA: TGTGCCAGCAGCTTAGACCCCCCCGCCGGGGAGCTGTTTTTT.

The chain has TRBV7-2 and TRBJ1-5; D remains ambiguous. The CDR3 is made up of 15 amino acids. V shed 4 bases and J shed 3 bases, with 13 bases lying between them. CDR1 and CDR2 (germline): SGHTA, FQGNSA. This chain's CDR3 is CASSSTGTTNQPQHF. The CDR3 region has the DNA TGTGCCAGCAGCTCTACCGGAACTACCAATCAGCCCCAGCATTTT.

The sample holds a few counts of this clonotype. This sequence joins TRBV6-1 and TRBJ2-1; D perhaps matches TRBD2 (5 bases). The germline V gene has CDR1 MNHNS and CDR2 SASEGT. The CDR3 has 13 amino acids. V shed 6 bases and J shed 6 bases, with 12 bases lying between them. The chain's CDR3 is CASRGLAGNEQFF. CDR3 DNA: TGTGCCAGCAGAGGCCTGGCGGGCAATGAGCAGTTCTTC.

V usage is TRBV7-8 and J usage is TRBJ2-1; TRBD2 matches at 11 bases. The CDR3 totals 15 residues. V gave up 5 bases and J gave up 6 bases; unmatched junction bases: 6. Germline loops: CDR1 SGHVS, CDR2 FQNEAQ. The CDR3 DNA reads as TGTGCCAGCAGCGTTAGCGGGAGGGCACGCAATGAGCAGTTCTTC. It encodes CASSVSGRARNEQFF.

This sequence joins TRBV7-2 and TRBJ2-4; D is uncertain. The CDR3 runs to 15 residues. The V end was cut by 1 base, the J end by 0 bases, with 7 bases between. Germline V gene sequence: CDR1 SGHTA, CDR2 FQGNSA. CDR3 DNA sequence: TGTGCCAGCAGCTTAGGTGTACTAGCCAAAAACATTCAGTACTTC. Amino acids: CASSLGVLAKNIQYF.

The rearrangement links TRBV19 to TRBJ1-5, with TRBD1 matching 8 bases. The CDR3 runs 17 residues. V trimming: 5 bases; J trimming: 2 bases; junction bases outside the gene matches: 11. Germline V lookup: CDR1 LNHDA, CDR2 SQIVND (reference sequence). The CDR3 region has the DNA TGTGCCAGTAGTGCCTCCGACAGGGGATCGGGCAATCAGCCCCAGCATTTT. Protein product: CASSASDRGSGNQPQHF.

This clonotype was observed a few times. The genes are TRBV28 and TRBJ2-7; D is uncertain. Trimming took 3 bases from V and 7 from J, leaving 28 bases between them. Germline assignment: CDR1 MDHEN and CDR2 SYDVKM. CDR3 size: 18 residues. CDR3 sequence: CASSFTIAGQGGILEQYF. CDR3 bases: TGTGCCAGCAGTTTCACGATCGCTGGGCAAGGCGGTATACTTGAGCAGTACTTC.

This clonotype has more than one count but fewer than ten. CDR3 residues: CASSSRQGNNIQYF. The CDR3 nucleotides read TGTGCCAGCAGCTCTCGACAGGGAAATAACATTCAGTACTTC. The V and J genes are TRBV7-2 and TRBJ2-4; 7 positions agree with TRBD1. CDR1 and CDR2 from the germline V gene are SGHTA and FQGNSA. The V segment lost 4 bases and the J segment 7 bases; nucleotides outside the gene matches: 7. The CDR3 runs 14 residues.

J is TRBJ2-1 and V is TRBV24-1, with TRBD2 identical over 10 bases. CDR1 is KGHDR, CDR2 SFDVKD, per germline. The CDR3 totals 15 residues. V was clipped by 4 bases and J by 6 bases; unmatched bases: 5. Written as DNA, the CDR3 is TGTGCCACCAGTGACCCCAGGACTAGCGGCAATGAGCAGTTCTTC. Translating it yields CATSDPRTSGNEQFF.

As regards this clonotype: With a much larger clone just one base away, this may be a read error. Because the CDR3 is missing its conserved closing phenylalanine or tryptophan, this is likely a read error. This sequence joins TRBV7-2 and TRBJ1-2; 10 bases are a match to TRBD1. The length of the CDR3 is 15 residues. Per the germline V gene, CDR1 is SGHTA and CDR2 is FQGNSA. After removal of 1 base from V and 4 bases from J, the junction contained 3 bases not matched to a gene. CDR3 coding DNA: TGTGCCAGCAGCTTAGGGGACAGGGGCGGCTATGGCTACACCTAC. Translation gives CASSLGDRGGYGYTY.

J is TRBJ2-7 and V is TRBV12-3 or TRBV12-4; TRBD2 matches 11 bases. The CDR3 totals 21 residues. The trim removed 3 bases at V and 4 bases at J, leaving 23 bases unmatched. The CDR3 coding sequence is TGTGCCAGCAGTTTTACTCCGGGGGACAAGGGAACTAGCGGGAGTATATACGAGCAGTACTTC. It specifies CASSFTPGDKGTSGSIYEQYF.

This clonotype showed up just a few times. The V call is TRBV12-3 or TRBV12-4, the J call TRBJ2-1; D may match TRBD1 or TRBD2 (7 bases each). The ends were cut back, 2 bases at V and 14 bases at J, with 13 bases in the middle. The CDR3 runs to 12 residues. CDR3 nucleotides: TGTGCCAGCAGTTTATCGAGCGGGACAGAGTTCTTC. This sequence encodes CASSLSSGTEFF.

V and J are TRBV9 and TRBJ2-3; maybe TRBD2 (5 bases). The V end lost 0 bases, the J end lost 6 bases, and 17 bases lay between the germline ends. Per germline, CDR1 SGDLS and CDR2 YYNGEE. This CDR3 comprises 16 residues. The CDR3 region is CASSVGLAPDLDTQYF. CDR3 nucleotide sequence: TGTGCCAGCAGCGTAGGGTTAGCGCCCGATCTGGATACGCAGTATTTT.

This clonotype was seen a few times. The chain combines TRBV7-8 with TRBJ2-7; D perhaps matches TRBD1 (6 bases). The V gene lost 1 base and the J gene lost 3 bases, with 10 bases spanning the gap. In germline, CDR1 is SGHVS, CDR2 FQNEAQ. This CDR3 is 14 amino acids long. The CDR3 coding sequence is TGTGCCAGCAGCTTAGGACAGGCCGACTACGAGCAGTACTTC. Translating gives CASSLGQADYEQYF.

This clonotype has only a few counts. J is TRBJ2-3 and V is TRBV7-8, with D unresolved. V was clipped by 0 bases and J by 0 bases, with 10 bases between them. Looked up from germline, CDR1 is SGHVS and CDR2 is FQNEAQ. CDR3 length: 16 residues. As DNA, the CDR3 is TGTGCCAGCAGCTTAGCCTGGACGCCTAGCACAGATACGCAGTATTTT. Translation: CASSLAWTPSTDTQYF.

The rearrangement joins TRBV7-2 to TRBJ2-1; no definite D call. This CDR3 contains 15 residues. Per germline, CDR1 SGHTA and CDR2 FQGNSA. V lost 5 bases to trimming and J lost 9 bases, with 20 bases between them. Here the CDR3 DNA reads TGTGCCAGCAGCCCCGTGGCGGCCCCGGGCCTTGAGCAGTTCTTC. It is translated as CASSPVAAPGLEQFF.